The 27 T cell receptor beta chains presented below share a single source sample, sequenced in a study of T cells after yellow fever vaccination. TCRdb recomputed calls from the 5' RACE reads with MiXCR, one row per CDR3 protein. Of about 160,000 distinct CDR3 sequences listed, around 7.3% were seen once; the top ten hold about 2.5%. Specimen: CD4+ T cells sorted from PBMCs, collected 5 days after the first yellow fever vaccination. Every receptor here comes from a man aged 18 to 35 who received the YFV17D yellow fever vaccine.

V is TRBV4-1 and J is TRBJ1-1; 7 bases are shared with TRBD1. The J segment lost 4 bases and the V segment lost 2 bases, leaving 7 bases of the junction unmatched. The CDR3 covers 15 residues. CDR1 MGHRA and CDR2 YSYEKL come from the germline V gene. DNA of the CDR3: TGCGCCAGCAGCCAAAACAGGGGCGAGGGCACTGAAGCTTTCTTT. Translating it yields CASSQNRGEGTEAFF.

This clonotype was found many times. The chain combines TRBV18 with TRBJ1-3, with 8 positions matching TRBD1. This CDR3 spans 17 amino acids. Germline values: CDR1 KGHSH, CDR2 LQKENI. The V segment lost 2 bases and the J segment 4 bases; nucleotides outside the gene matches: 10. The CDR3 loop is CASSPSPPTGEGNTIYF. The CDR3 nucleotides read TGTGCCAGCTCACCAAGCCCCCCGACAGGGGAAGGAAACACCATATATTTT. The full variable domain, with the rest looked up from reference TRBV18 and TRBJ1-3, is NAGVMQNPRHLVRRRGQEARLRCSPMKGHSHVYWYRQLPEEGLKFMVYLQKENIIDESGMPKERFSAEFPKEGPSILRIQQVVRGDSAAYFCASSPSPPTGEGNTIYFGEGSWLTVV.

This clonotype was picked up many times. As DNA, the CDR3 is TGTGCCAGTAGAGACGGCGGCCGGAACACTGAAGCTTTCTTT. Translating gives CASRDGGRNTEAFF. This sequence joins TRBV19 and TRBJ1-1; D not resolved. CDR1 is LNHDA, CDR2 SQIVND, per germline (reference sequence). Trimming took off 6 bases at V and 1 base at J, with 12 bases between the two ends. The CDR3 totals 14 residues.

At least ten counts were recorded for this clonotype. This chain links TRBV24-1 with TRBJ2-1; 9 positions match TRBD1. Trimming removed 8 bases from V and 9 bases from J; junction bases left unmatched: 19. Germline-derived CDR1 and CDR2 are KGHDR and SFDVKD. The CDR3 covers 17 residues. The CDR3 DNA reads as TGTGCCACCACCGAAGGAGGCGACAGGGGGACCCATCCTGAGCAGTTCTTC. This gives the protein CATTEGGDRGTHPEQFF.

The genes are TRBV27 and TRBJ1-4, with D hard to call. The V end lost 6 bases, the J end lost 7 bases, and 12 bases lay between the germline ends. Per the germline V gene, CDR1 is MNHEY and CDR2 is SMNVEV (reference sequence). The CDR3 contains 13 residues. DNA for the CDR3: TGTGCCAGCAGCCGGGAAAGAGGTGAAAAACTGTTTTTT. This codes for CASSRERGEKLFF.

This clonotype has at least ten counts. V and J are TRBV20-1 and TRBJ1-1; D is ambiguous. The CDR3 length is 11 residues. The V end was cut by 3 bases, the J end by 1 base, with 3 bases between. Germline V CDR1 and CDR2: DFQATT, SNEGSKA (reference sequence). The CDR3 coding sequence is TGCAGTGCTAGGAGGAACACTGAAGCTTTCTTT. Translating it yields CSARRNTEAFF.

A note on this clonotype: Just one base apart from a much larger clone, this may be a read error. V and J are TRBV15 and TRBJ2-3; tentatively, D is TRBD2 (6 bases). The germline V gene has CDR1 LNHNV and CDR2 YYDKDF (reference sequence). This CDR3 is built from 17 residues. The CDR3 coding sequence is TGTGCCACCAGCAGAGAATTCGGAGGGCATAGTGCAGATAGGCAGTATTTT. This gives the protein CATSREFGGHSADRQYF.

This clonotype was counted many times. The chain has TRBV12-3 or TRBV12-4 and TRBJ1-5; TRBD1 is a possible D gene (5 bases). The length of the CDR3 is 14 residues. The germline V and J ends were trimmed by 5 bases and 3 bases, with 11 bases remaining between them. CDR3 bases: TGTGCCAGCAGTGACAGATCCTACAATCAGCCCCAGCATTTT. Amino acid sequence: CASSDRSYNQPQHF.

There are many counts of this clonotype. This rearrangement joins TRBV5-5 to TRBJ1-2; D remains ambiguous. CDR1 and CDR2 from the germline V gene are SGHKS and YYEKEE (reference sequence). The CDR3 is 14 residues long. Trimming took 4 bases from V and 4 from J, leaving 14 bases between them. As DNA, the CDR3 is TGTGCCAGCAGCACCCCGCGAGGGAGCTATGGCTACACCTTC. Translated, it gives CASSTPRGSYGYTF.

This clonotype occurred many times. The junction departs from germline at one end; a sequencing error may be responsible. This rearrangement joins TRBV7-3 to TRBJ1-2; the match to TRBD1 covers 8 bases. The germline CDR1 and CDR2 sequences are SGHTA and FQGTGA. CDR3 length: 13 residues. Here the CDR3 DNA reads TGCGCCAGCAGCTCCGGACAGGGTGGTGGCTACACCTTC. This sequence encodes CASSSGQGGGYTF.

This clonotype was counted many times. The rearrangement links TRBV20-1 to TRBJ1-2; D is possibly TRBD1 (6 bases). Trimming left V 3 bases short and J 1 base short, with 24 bases between. This CDR3 comprises 18 residues. Germline V gives CDR1 DFQATT, CDR2 SNEGSKA (reference sequence). The CDR3 nucleotides are TGCAGTGCTAGTTCGAGTGGACTAGGGACACGGAATAACTATGGCTACACCTTC. Its translation: CSASSSGLGTRNNYGYTF.

The chain has TRBV19 and TRBJ2-3, with TRBD2 matching over 8 bases. The CDR3 spans 14 residues. Germline V CDR1 and CDR2: LNHDA, SQIVND (reference sequence). With V trimmed by 2 bases and J by 7 bases, 5 bases remained unmatched. The CDR3 sequence is CASSIQRGSNTQYF. CDR3 DNA sequence: TGTGCCAGTAGTATACAGCGGGGGTCGAATACGCAGTATTTT. Variable domain in full (rest from reference TRBV19 and TRBJ2-3): DGGITQSPKYLFRKEGQNVTLSCEQNLNHDAMYWYRQDPGQGLRLIYYSQIVNDFQKGDIAEGYSVSREKKESFPLTVTSAQKNPTAFYLCASSIQRGSNTQYFGPGTRLTVL.

This clonotype has a count of ten or more. In DNA, the CDR3 is TGTGCCAGCAGCTTCGGCAGGGTCGGTTCACCCCTCCACTTT. It specifies CASSFGRVGSPLHF. The chain employs TRBV7-9 and TRBJ1-6, with D perhaps matching TRBD1 (5 bases). This CDR3 is built from 14 residues. The ends were cut back, 3 bases at V and 9 bases at J, with 12 bases in the middle. CDR1 SEHNR and CDR2 FQNEAQ come from the germline V gene (reference sequence).

A word on this clonotype: Since a much larger clone is just one base distant, this may be a read error. The J gene is TRBJ2-2, the V gene TRBV20-1, with D perhaps assigned TRBD1 or TRBD2 (5 bases each). The germline V gene encodes CDR1 DFQATT and CDR2 SNEGSKA (reference sequence). This CDR3 comprises 15 residues. V was pared by 2 bases and J by 5 bases, with 15 bases between. The CDR3 loop reads CSARLVGPGTGELFF. CDR3 DNA sequence: TGCAGTGCTAGACTCGTGGGGCCGGGGACCGGGGAGCTGTTTTTT.

As regards this clonotype: With a much larger clone just one base away, this may be a read error. CDR3 region: CASSRWDRARDKQYF. The CDR3 coding sequence is TGTGCCAGCAGCCGTTGGGACAGGGCAAGGGACAAGCAGTACTTC. This chain connects TRBV12-3 or TRBV12-4 to TRBJ2-7, with 9 bases aligning to TRBD1. The CDR3 runs 15 residues. Trimming removed 6 bases from V and 8 bases from J; junction bases left unmatched: 14.

This chain links TRBV5-1 with TRBJ1-1, with D hard to call. This CDR3 is 14 amino acids long. The V end lost 0 bases, the J end lost 2 bases, and 8 bases lay between the germline ends. Germline CDR1 reads SGHRS; CDR2 reads YFSETQ. CDR3 residues: CASSLARTNTEAFF. In DNA form, the CDR3 reads TGCGCCAGCAGCTTGGCACGCACAAACACTGAAGCTTTCTTT.

Only a few counts were recorded for this clonotype. V and J are TRBV19 and TRBJ1-2; D may be TRBD1 (5 bases). The ends were cut back, 3 bases at V and 5 bases at J, with 13 bases in the middle. The CDR3 covers 14 residues. Germline V gives CDR1 LNHDA, CDR2 SQIVND (reference sequence). CDR3 bases: TGTGCCAGTAGTATCGGGACCGTCGGTTATGGCTACACCTTC. It is translated as CASSIGTVGYGYTF.

There are a few counts of this clonotype. This chain links TRBV12-3 or TRBV12-4 with TRBJ2-1; D gene uncertain. V was shortened by 0 bases and J by 4 bases, with 1 base between the two germline ends. The CDR3 is 12 amino acids. The CDR3: CASSLAYNEQFF. CDR3 nucleotides: TGTGCCAGCAGTTTAGCGTACAATGAGCAGTTCTTC.

Many counts were recorded for this clonotype. CDR3: CASSEAWTAYEQYF. The CDR3 region has the DNA TGTGCCAGCAGTGAAGCGTGGACAGCTTACGAGCAGTACTTC. The chain uses TRBV6-1 and TRBJ2-7, with D possibly matching TRBD1 (6 bases). The V end lost 0 bases, the J end lost 4 bases, and 10 bases lay between the germline ends. CDR1 is MNHNS and CDR2 is SASEGT in the germline V gene. The CDR3 spans 14 residues.

This clonotype has a count of ten or more. The rearrangement uses TRBV6-5 and TRBJ2-6; D call uncertain. CDR3 length equals 17 residues. CDR1 and CDR2 (germline): MNHEY, SVGAGI. V lost 4 bases, J lost 1 base, and 14 bases lay in between. CDR3 amino acids: CASSSQILESGANVLTF. CDR3 DNA sequence: TGTGCCAGCAGTTCACAAATTTTGGAGTCTGGGGCCAACGTCCTGACTTTC.

This clonotype showed up many times. The chain is built from TRBV5-1 and TRBJ2-7; 8 bases line up with TRBD1. Germline CDR1 and CDR2: SGHRS and YFSETQ. Trimming at V came to 0 bases and at J to 4 bases, leaving 6 bases not matched to a gene. This CDR3 contains 15 residues. The CDR3 here is CASSLEARGPYEQYF. CDR3 DNA: TGCGCCAGCAGCTTGGAGGCCAGGGGGCCGTACGAGCAGTACTTC.

This clonotype was observed a handful of times. J is TRBJ2-3 and V is TRBV20-1, with TRBD2 identical over 10 bases. The CDR3 length is 17 residues. Germline V CDR1 and CDR2: DFQATT, SNEGSKA (reference sequence). V lost 5 bases, J lost 0 bases, and 11 bases stayed unmatched. CDR3 in amino acids: CSAGGVAGGSSTDTQYF. The CDR3 DNA reads TGCAGTGCTGGAGGGGTAGCGGGGGGTTCTAGCACAGATACGCAGTATTTT.

This clonotype was seen many times. This chain links TRBV30 with TRBJ1-6; D ambiguous. The CDR3 totals 13 residues. CDR1 is GTSNPN, CDR2 SVGIG, per germline (reference sequence). V lost 5 bases and J 6 bases, leaving 11 bases between the germline ends. The CDR3 DNA sequence: TGTGCCTGGTCGGGTCAGACTAATTCACCCCTCCACTTT. Its protein is CAWSGQTNSPLHF.

This clonotype was found many times. The chain carries TRBV20-1 and TRBJ2-3; D unresolved. Trimming pared 2 bases from V and 1 base from J, leaving 7 bases between. The CDR3 covers 13 residues. The germline gives CDR1 DFQATT, CDR2 SNEGSKA (reference sequence). The CDR3 here is CSARRQGTDTQYF. In DNA, the CDR3 is TGCAGTGCTAGAAGGCAGGGCACAGATACGCAGTATTTT.

Ten or more counts support this clonotype. The rearrangement links TRBV5-1 to TRBJ2-3; D gene ambiguous. The ends were cut back, 1 base at V and 3 bases at J, with 9 bases in the middle. CDR1 is SGHRS and CDR2 is YFSETQ in the germline V gene. The CDR3 spans 14 residues. The CDR3 reads CASSLLEGTDTQYF. CDR3 in DNA: TGCGCCAGCAGCTTGTTAGAAGGTACAGATACGCAGTATTTT.

Ten or more counts support this clonotype. The chain joins TRBV5-6 to TRBJ2-7, with D possibly TRBD1 on 5 matching bases. Trimming stripped 5 bases from V and 2 bases from J, with 14 bases between. This CDR3 is 14 amino acids long. The V gene's germline CDR1 is SGHDT and CDR2 YYEEEE. CDR3 loop: CASSQTGTPYEQYV. CDR3 in DNA: TGTGCCAGCAGTCAAACAGGAACCCCCTACGAGCAGTACGTC.

This clonotype occurred many times. The chain links TRBV3-1 to TRBJ1-6; 11 positions agree with TRBD1. The CDR3 sequence is 16 residues long. J gave up 9 bases and V 1 base, and 5 bases lay outside the gene matches. Germline loops: CDR1 LGHDT, CDR2 YNNKEL (reference sequence). The chain's CDR3 is CASSQGAGQGGSPLHF. The CDR3 DNA follows: TGTGCCAGCAGCCAAGGCGCGGGACAGGGGGGTTCACCCCTCCACTTT.